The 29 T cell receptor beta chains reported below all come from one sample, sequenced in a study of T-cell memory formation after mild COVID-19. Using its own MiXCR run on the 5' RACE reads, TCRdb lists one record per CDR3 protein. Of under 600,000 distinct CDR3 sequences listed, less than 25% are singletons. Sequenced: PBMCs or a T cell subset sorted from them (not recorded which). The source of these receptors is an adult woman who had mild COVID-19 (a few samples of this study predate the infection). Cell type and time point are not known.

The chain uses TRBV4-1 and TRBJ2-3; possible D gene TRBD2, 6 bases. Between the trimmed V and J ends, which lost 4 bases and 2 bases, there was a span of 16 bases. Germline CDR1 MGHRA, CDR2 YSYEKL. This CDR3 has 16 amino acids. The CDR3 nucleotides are TGCGCCAGCAGCCCTAGCGACCGGACTTACACAGATACGCAGTATTTT. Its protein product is CASSPSDRTYTDTQYF.

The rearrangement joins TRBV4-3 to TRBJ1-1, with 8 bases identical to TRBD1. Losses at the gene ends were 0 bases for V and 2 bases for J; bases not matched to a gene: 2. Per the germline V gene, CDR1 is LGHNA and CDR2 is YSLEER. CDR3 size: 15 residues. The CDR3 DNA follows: TGCGCCAGCAGCCAAGACAGGGGGCCCAACACTGAAGCTTTCTTT. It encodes CASSQDRGPNTEAFF.

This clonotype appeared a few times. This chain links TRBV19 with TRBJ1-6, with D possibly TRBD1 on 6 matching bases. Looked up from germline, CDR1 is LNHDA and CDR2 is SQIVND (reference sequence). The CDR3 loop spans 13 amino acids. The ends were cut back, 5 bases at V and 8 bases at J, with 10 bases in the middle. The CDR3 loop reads CASSLGQYSPLHF. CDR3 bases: TGTGCCAGTAGTCTAGGACAGTATTCACCCCTCCACTTT.

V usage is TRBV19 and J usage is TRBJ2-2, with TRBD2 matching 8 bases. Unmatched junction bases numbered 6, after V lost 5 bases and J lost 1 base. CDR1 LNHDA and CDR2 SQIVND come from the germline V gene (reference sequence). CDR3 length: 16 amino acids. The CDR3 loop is CASSGILAGNTGELFF. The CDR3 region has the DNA TGTGCCAGTAGTGGAATCCTAGCGGGGAACACCGGGGAGCTGTTTTTT.

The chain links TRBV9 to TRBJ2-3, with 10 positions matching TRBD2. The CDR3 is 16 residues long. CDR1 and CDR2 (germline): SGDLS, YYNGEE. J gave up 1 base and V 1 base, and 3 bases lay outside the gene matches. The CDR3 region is CASSVSGTSGTDTQYF. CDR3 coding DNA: TGTGCCAGCAGCGTATCGGGGACTAGCGGCACAGATACGCAGTATTTT.

The CDR3 sequence is CASSPPARATSTDTQYF. The CDR3 DNA reads as TGTGCCAGCTCACCACCGGCACGAGCAACGAGCACAGATACGCAGTATTTT. The chain links TRBV18 to TRBJ2-3; D gene unclear. This CDR3 spans 17 amino acids. Germline CDR1 reads KGHSH; CDR2 reads LQKENI. V lost 0 bases, J lost 0 bases, and 13 bases lay in between.

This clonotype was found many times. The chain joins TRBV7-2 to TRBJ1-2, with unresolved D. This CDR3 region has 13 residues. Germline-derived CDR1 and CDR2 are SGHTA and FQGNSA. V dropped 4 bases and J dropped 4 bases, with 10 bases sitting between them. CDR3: CASSSTAFYGYTF. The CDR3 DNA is TGTGCCAGCAGCTCCACAGCATTCTATGGCTACACCTTC.

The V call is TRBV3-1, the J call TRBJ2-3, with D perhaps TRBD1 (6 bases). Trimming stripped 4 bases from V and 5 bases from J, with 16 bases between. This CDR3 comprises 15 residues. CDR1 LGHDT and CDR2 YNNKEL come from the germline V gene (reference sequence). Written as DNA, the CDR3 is TGTGCCAGCAGCCCCCTGGCGCAGGGACAAGATACGCAGTATTTT. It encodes CASSPLAQGQDTQYF.

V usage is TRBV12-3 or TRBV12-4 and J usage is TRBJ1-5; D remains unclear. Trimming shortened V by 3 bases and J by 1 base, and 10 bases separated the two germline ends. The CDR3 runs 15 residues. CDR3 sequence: CASSFAGSSNQPQHF. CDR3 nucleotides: TGTGCCAGCAGTTTTGCGGGGTCGAGCAATCAGCCCCAGCATTTT.

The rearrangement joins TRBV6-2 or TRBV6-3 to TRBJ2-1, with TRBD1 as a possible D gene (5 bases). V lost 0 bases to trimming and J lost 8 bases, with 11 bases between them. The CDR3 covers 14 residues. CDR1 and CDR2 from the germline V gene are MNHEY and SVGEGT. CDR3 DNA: TGTGCCAGCAGTTACTCGGGATCCAGGGATGAGCAGTTCTTC. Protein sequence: CASSYSGSRDEQFF.

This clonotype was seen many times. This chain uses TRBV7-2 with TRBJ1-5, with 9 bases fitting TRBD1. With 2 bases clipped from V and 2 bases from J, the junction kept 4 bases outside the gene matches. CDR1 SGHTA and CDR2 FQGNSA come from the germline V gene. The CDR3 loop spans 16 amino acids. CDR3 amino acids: CASSLMDRGGNQPQHF. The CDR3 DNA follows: TGTGCCAGCAGCTTAATGGACAGGGGTGGCAATCAGCCCCAGCATTTT. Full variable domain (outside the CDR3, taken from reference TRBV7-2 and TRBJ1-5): GAGVSQSPSNKVTEKGKDVELRCDPISGHTALYWYRQSLGQGLEFLIYFQGNSAPDKSGLPSDRFSAERTGGSVSTLTIQRTQQEDSAVYLCASSLMDRGGNQPQHFGDGTRLSIL.

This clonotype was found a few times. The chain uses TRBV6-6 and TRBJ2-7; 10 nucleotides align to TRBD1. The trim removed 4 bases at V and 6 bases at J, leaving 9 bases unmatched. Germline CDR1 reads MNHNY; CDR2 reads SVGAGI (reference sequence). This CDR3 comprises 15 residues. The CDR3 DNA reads TGTGCCAGCAGTTCACCGAACGACAGGGGGCGCGAGCAGTACTTC. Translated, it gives CASSSPNDRGREQYF.

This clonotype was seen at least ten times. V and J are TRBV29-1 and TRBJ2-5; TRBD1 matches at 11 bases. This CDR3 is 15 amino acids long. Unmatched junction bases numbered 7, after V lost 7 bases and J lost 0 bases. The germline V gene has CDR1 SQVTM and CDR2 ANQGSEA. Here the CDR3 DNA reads TGCAGCGCCGCGAGGGACAGGGGGGACCAAGAGACCCAGTACTTC. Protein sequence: CSAARDRGDQETQYF.

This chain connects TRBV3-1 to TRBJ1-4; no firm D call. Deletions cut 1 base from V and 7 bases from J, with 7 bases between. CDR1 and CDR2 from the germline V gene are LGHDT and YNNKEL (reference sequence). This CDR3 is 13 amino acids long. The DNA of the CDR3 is TGTGCCAGCAGCCAAGGGTGGAGTGAAAAACTGTTTTTT. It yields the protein CASSQGWSEKLFF.

The CDR3 sequence is CASSWGIWTNEKLFF. DNA for the CDR3: TGTGCCAGCAGCTGGGGGATATGGACTAATGAAAAACTGTTTTTT. J is TRBJ1-4 and V is TRBV11-1; TRBD1 might be the D (5 bases). The germline V and J ends were trimmed by 4 bases and 2 bases, with 11 bases remaining between them. This CDR3 is built from 15 residues. Per germline, CDR1 SGHAT and CDR2 FQDESV (reference sequence).

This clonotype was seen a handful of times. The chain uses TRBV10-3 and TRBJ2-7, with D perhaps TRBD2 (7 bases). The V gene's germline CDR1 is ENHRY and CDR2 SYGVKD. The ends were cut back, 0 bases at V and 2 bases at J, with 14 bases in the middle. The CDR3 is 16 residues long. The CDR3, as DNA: TGTGCCATCAGTGAGTCGTTGGGGGGGGCTCCCTACGAGCAGTACTTC. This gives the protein CAISESLGGAPYEQYF.

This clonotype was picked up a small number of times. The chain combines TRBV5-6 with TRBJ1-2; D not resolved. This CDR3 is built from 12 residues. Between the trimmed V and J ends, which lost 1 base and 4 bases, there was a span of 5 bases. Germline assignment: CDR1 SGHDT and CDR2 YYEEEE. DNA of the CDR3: TGTGCCAGCAGCTTGCCAGCCTATGGCTACACCTTC. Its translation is CASSLPAYGYTF.

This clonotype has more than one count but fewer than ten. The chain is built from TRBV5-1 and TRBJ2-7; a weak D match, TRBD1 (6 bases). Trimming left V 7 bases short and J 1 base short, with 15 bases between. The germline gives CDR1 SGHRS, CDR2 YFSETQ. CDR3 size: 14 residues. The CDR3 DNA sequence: TGCGCCAGCGGAAACCTGGACAGTTCCTACGAGCAGTACTTC. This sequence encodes CASGNLDSSYEQYF.

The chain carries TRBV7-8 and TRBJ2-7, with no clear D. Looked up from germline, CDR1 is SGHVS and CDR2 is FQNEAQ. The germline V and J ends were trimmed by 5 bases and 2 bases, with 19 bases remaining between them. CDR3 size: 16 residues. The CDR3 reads CASSPEDAGAAYEQYF. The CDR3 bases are TGTGCCAGCAGCCCAGAAGACGCAGGAGCTGCCTACGAGCAGTACTTC.

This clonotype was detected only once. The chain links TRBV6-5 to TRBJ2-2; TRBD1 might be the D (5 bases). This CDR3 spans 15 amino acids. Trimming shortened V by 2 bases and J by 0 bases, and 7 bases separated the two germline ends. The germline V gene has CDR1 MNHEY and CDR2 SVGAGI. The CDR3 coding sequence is TGTGCCAGCAGTTACGGACACTCGAACACCGGGGAGCTGTTTTTT. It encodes CASSYGHSNTGELFF.

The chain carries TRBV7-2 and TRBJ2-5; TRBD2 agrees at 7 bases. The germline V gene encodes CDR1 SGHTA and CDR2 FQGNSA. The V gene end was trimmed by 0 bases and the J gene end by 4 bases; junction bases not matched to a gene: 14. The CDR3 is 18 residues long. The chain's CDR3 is CASSLAPMGGESRETQYF. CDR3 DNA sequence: TGTGCCAGCAGCTTAGCCCCAATGGGAGGGGAGTCTCGAGAGACCCAGTACTTC.

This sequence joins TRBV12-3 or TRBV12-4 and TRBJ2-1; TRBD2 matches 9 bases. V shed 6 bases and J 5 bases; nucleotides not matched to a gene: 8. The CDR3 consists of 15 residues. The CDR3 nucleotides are TGTGCCAGCAGGATGGGCCTAGCGGGACACAATGAGCAGTTCTTC. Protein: CASRMGLAGHNEQFF.

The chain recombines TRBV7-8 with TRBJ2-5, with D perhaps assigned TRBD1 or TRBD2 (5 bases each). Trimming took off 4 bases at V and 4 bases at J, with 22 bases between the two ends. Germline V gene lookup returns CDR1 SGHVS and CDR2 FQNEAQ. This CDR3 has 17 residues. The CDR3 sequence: CASSSAFLGAKGETQYF. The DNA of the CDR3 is TGTGCCAGCAGCTCCGCCTTCCTCGGGGCTAAGGGAGAGACCCAGTACTTC.

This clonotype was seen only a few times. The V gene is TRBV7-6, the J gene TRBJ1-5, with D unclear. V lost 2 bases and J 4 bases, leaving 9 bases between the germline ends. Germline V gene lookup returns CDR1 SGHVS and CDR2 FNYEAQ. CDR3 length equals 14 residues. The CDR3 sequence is CASSLIGRNQPQHF. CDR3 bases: TGTGCCAGCAGCTTAATAGGGAGAAATCAGCCCCAGCATTTT. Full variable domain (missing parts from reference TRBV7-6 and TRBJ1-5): GAGVSQSPRYKVTKRGQDVALRCDPISGHVSLYWYRQALGQGPEFLTYFNYEAQQDKSGLPNDRFSAERPEGSISTLTIQRTEQRDSAMYRCASSLIGRNQPQHFGDGTRLSIL.

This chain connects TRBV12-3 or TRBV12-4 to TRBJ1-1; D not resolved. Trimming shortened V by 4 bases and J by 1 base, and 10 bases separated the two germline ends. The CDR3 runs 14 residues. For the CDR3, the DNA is TGTGCCAGCAGTTCGGCCGGGAGGAACACTGAAGCTTTCTTT. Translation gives CASSSAGRNTEAFF.

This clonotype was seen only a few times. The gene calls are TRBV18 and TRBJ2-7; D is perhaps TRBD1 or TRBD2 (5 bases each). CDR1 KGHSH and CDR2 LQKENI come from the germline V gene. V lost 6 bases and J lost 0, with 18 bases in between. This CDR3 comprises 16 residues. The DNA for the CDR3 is TGTGCCAGCTCTACTTATCCGGGACCTAGCTCCTACGAGCAGTACTTC. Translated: CASSTYPGPSSYEQYF. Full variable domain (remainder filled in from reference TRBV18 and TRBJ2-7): NAGVMQNPRHLVRRRGQEARLRCSPMKGHSHVYWYRQLPEEGLKFMVYLQKENIIDESGMPKERFSAEFPKEGPSILRIQQVVRGDSAAYFCASSTYPGPSSYEQYFGPGTRLTVT.

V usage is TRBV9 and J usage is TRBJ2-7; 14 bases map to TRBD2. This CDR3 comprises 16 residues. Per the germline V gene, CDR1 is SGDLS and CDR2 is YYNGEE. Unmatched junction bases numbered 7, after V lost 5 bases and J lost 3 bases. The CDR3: CASSESGTSGSYEQYF. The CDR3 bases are TGTGCCAGCAGTGAAAGCGGGACTAGCGGGAGCTACGAGCAGTACTTC.

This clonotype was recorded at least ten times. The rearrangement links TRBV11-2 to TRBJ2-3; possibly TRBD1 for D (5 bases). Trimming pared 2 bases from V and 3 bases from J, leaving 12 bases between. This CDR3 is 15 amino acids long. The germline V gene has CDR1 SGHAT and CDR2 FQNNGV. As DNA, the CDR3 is TGTGCCAGCAGCTTACGTTGGGGCTTTACAGATACGCAGTATTTT. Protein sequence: CASSLRWGFTDTQYF.

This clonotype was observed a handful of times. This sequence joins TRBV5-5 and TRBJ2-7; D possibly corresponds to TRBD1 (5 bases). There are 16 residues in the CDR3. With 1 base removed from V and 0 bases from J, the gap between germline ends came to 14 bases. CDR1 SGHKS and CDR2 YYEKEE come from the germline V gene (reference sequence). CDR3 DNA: TGTGCCAGCAGCTTGCTGACAGTGTCCAACTCCTACGAGCAGTACTTC. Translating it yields CASSLLTVSNSYEQYF. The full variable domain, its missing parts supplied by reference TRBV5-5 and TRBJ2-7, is DAGVTQSPTHLIKTRGQQVTLRCSPISGHKSVSWYQQVLGQGPQFIFQYYEKEERGRGNFPDRFSARQFPNYSSELNVNALLLGDSALYLCASSLLTVSNSYEQYFGPGTRLTVT.